This TCR beta chain was sequenced for a study of cytotoxic CD8 clonotypes in ibrutinib-treated CLL. Looking at the study overall: Within the patient group, ten to twelve were relapsed/refractory and roughly 14 treatment-naive, and around 17 were IGHV unmutated. Study-level findings and limits: Public clonotypes occurred uncommonly; on treatment, they contracted or remained stable.

Germline loops: CDR1 SGHRS, CDR2 YFSETQ. Trimming pared 4 bases from V and 4 bases from J, leaving 11 bases between. The CDR3 is made up of 14 amino acids. TCR beta libraries used around 2 micrograms of genomic DNA from cryopreserved PBMCs. This clone came up a few times. Antigen specificity is unknown. Data came from immunoSEQ multiplex PCR; TCRdb stores just in-frame clones and leaves some out. The data hold 130,000 to 150,000 clones, with approximately 80% observed a single time. This sequence was found in a human donor with chronic lymphocytic leukemia. This chain links TRBV5-1 with TRBJ1-4; D perhaps matches TRBD1 (6 bases). The specimen comprised PBMCs, sampled after 12 months of ibrutinib treatment. CDR3 in amino acids: CASSPGQYNEKLFF. Written as DNA, the CDR3 is TGCGCCAGCAGCCCCGGACAGTATAATGAAAAACTGTTTTTT.